The source of this T cell receptor beta chain is a study of blood T cell repertoires in COVID-19. Turning to the study itself: Samples taken during acute and convalescent COVID-19 were collected in the United States, Italy and Spain. The cDNA or gDNA used as material had been derived from T cells, B-cell-depleted T cells, or PBMCs.

Authors' processing steps: Estimation of nucleated cell counts relied on the amplification of reference gene primers. Data came from immunoSEQ multiplex PCR; TCRdb stores just in-frame clones and leaves some out. V, J and clone size were drawn from that table, and D and trimming were deduced from the DNA. The sample lists roughly 30,000 clones, roughly 92% occurring once. This CDR3 region has 15 residues. Germline assignment: CDR1 LNHDA and CDR2 SQIVND (reference sequence). After removal of 5 bases from V and 0 bases from J, the junction contained 6 bases not matched to a gene. The sequence derives from a man in his sixties with acute or convalescent COVID-19. Sequenced input: peripheral blood. The genes are TRBV19 and TRBJ2-5; 7 nucleotides line up with TRBD1. The CDR3 sequence is CASSPRQGYQETQYF. The CDR3 nucleotides are TGTGCCAGTAGTCCCCGACAGGGATACCAAGAGACCCAGTACTTC. The complete variable domain, with remaining parts taken from reference TRBV19 and TRBJ2-5, reads DGGITQSPKYLFRKEGQNVTLSCEQNLNHDAMYWYRQDPGQGLRLIYYSQIVNDFQKGDIAEGYSVSREKKESFPLTVTSAQKNPTAFYLCASSPRQGYQETQYFGPGTRLLVL.